The clone carrying this T cell receptor beta chain has just a few counts. The antigen is undetermined. The sample originates from a study of T cell responses to AZD1222 COVID-19 vaccine. Some clones are missing from TCRdb's copy, which holds only in-frame ones; the method was immunoSEQ multiplex PCR. The sample consists of about 140,000 clones, roughly nine tenths of them appearing once. Overall study findings and caveats: Clonal diversity may have been underestimated, and the donors were mostly white British, with more females than males. Spike-spanning, vaccine-associated CD4 TCRs were dominant at 160-218 and 743-854. Variant regions that are unmutated are reportedly the target of nearly half of spike-specific TCRs.

The length of the CDR3 is 15 residues. Trimming removed 4 bases from V and 0 bases from J, with 9 bases in between. Germline V gene sequence: CDR1 MGHRA, CDR2 YSYEKL. This sample comprised peripheral blood, obtained on day 0 of AZD1222 vaccination. This TCR derives from an adult in good health. The chain uses TRBV4-1 and TRBJ1-4, with D uncertain. CDR3 bases: TGCGCCAGCAGCCCATACAGCGCAACTAATGAAAAACTGTTTTTT. It specifies CASSPYSATNEKLFF.